Shown below are 12 T cell receptor beta chains from a single sample sequenced in a study of T cells in tuberculosis. Assay: immunoSEQ multiplex PCR; the TCRdb copy retains only in-frame clones and omits some. The sample has about 43,000 clones, 90% to 95% seen once. Sequenced: PBMCs. The receptor set was obtained from a donor between 10 and 35 years old with latent tuberculosis or without tuberculosis infection. Some clones in this sample may be carry-over from other donors' samples.

V gene TRBV9 combines with J gene TRBJ1-2, with no clear D. This CDR3 has 13 amino acids. Trimming removed 0 bases at V and 4 bases at J, with 7 bases between. Germline lookup yields CDR1 SGDLS and CDR2 YYNGEE. CDR3 amino acids: CASSVDQAYGYTF. The CDR3 DNA reads TGTGCCAGCAGCGTAGACCAGGCCTATGGCTACACCTTC.

The gene calls are TRBV6-4 and TRBJ2-1; tentatively, D is TRBD2 (6 bases). This CDR3 has 14 residues. Germline V gene sequence: CDR1 MRHNA, CDR2 SNTAGT. V was clipped by 5 bases and J by 10 bases, with 18 bases between them. CDR3 loop: CASSQSALSGEQFF. The DNA of the CDR3 is TGTGCCAGCAGTCAGTCGGCCCTGAGCGGGGAGCAGTTCTTC.

CDR3 in DNA: TGCGCCAGCAGCCAACAGGGTAGCAATCAGCCCCAGCATTTT. It codes for CASSQQGSNQPQHF. V and J are TRBV5-1 and TRBJ1-5; TRBD1 might be the D (6 bases). Germline V lookup: CDR1 SGHRS, CDR2 YFSETQ. This CDR3 has 14 residues. V shed 4 bases and J shed 0 bases, with 8 bases lying between them.

This chain uses TRBV28 with TRBJ2-5; D remains ambiguous. V was cut by 0 bases and J by 0 bases, with 14 bases left in between. CDR1 MDHEN and CDR2 SYDVKM come from the germline V gene. CDR3 size: 17 residues. The CDR3 DNA is TGTGCCAGCAGTTTATGGGGCCTCACAGAGTACCAAGAGACCCAGTACTTC. It translates to CASSLWGLTEYQETQYF. Together with reference TRBV28 and TRBJ2-5, the CDR3 gives the full variable domain: DVKVTQSSRYLVKRTGEKVFLECVQDMDHENMFWYRQDPGLGLRLIYFSYDVKMKEKGDIPEGYSVSREKKERFSLILESASTNQTSMYLCASSLWGLTEYQETQYFGPGTRLLVL.

Note on this clone: Other DNA sequences in the same sample also yield this CDR3. The chain uses TRBV27 and TRBJ1-2, with 9 bases identical to TRBD1. The CDR3 is made up of 15 amino acids. Germline trimming cut 6 bases from V and 4 bases from J; bases unmatched to any gene: 9. Germline V CDR1 and CDR2: MNHEY, SMNVEV (reference sequence). DNA for the CDR3: TGTGCCAGCAGAGATTTGACAGGGGGTATCTATGGCTACACCTTC. This sequence encodes CASRDLTGGIYGYTF.

V is TRBV7-9 and J is TRBJ2-7; maybe TRBD2 (6 bases). CDR3 length: 14 amino acids. The ends were cut back, 3 bases at V and 4 bases at J, with 13 bases in the middle. CDR1 is SEHNR, CDR2 FQNEAQ, per germline (reference sequence). The CDR3 DNA reads as TGTGCCAGCAGCTTTGGGGGGAGTGCATACGAGCAGTACTTC. This codes for CASSFGGSAYEQYF.

The chain links TRBV5-1 to TRBJ2-1; 9 bases fit TRBD1. V was clipped by 2 bases and J by 7 bases; unmatched bases: 7. Germline CDR1 and CDR2: SGHRS and YFSETQ. This CDR3 has 15 residues. CDR3 coding DNA: TGCGCCAGCAGCTTCCGGGACAGGGTGTCGAATGAGCAGTTCTTC. Translation gives CASSFRDRVSNEQFF.

The CDR3 protein is CAWRPPDRAYEQYF. For the CDR3, the DNA is TGTGCCTGGCGTCCTCCGGACAGGGCCTACGAGCAGTACTTC. The chain uses TRBV30 and TRBJ2-7; TRBD1 agrees at 8 bases. The CDR3 is 14 amino acids. CDR1 and CDR2 from the germline V gene are GTSNPN and SVGIG (reference sequence). The trim removed 5 bases at V and 2 bases at J, leaving 8 bases unmatched.

The chain couples TRBV18 to TRBJ2-3; weak D call: TRBD1 (5 bases). The V end lost 3 bases, the J end lost 1 base, and 8 bases lay between the germline ends. This CDR3 region has 14 residues. Germline V gene sequence: CDR1 KGHSH, CDR2 LQKENI. DNA for the CDR3: TGTGCCAGCTCACCGATAGGGGGCACAGATACGCAGTATTTT. This gives the protein CASSPIGGTDTQYF.

This chain links TRBV5-1 with TRBJ2-5; 7 nucleotides line up with TRBD2. CDR3 length: 15 residues. Trimming took 2 bases from V and 0 from J; bases not matched to a gene: 4. Germline V gene sequence: CDR1 SGHRS, CDR2 YFSETQ. The CDR3 DNA reads TGCGCCAGCAGCTTCACCCTAGCGGACCAAGAGACCCAGTACTTC. Translated: CASSFTLADQETQYF.

The chain is built from TRBV9 and TRBJ2-1, with 12 nucleotides matching TRBD2. With V trimmed by 3 bases and J by 4 bases, 2 bases remained unmatched. CDR3 size: 15 residues. Germline loops: CDR1 SGDLS, CDR2 YYNGEE. The CDR3 DNA is TGTGCCAGCAGCGAGGGGACTAGCGGGTACAATGAGCAGTTCTTC. Its protein is CASSEGTSGYNEQFF.

The chain combines TRBV10-3 with TRBJ1-1; the D gene is possibly TRBD1 (5 bases). CDR1 and CDR2 (germline): ENHRY, SYGVKD. The CDR3 extends over 11 amino acids. V shed 9 bases and J shed 5 bases, with 10 bases lying between them. The CDR3 protein is CAITQGTEAFF. The CDR3 DNA reads TGTGCCATAACGCAGGGTACTGAAGCTTTCTTT.